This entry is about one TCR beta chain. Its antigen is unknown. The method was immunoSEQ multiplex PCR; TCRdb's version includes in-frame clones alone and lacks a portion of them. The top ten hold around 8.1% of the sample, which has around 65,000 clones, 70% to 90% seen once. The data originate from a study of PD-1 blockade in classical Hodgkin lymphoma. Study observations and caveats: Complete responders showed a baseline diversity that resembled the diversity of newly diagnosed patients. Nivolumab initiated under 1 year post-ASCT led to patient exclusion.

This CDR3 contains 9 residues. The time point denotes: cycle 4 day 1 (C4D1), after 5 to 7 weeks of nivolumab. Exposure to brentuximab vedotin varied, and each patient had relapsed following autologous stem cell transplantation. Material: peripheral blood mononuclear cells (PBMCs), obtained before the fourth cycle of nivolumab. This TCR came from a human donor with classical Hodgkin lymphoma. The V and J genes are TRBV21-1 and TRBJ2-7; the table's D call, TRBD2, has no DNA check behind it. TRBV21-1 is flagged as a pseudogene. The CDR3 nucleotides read TGTGCCAACCCTAGGTTAGCGTACTTC. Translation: CANPRLAYF.